Presented here are 14 T cell receptor beta chains from one specimen sequenced in a study of OX40 agonist ivuxolimab in advanced cancers. The method behind the library was the immunoSEQ multiplex PCR assay. TCRdb carries this immuneACCESS record with in-frame sequences only. Its versions omit some clonotypes, under half of them owing to an unresolved V gene in the studies checked, with the rest unexplained. For this sample the table gives about 82,000 clones, of which about 86% were detected only once. The ten largest clones capture 0.8% to 1% of the sample. Sequenced here: CD4+ or CD8+ T cells sorted from blood, sampled in a trial of the OX40 agonist ivuxolimab. These receptors came from an adult with an advanced solid tumor such as melanoma, head and neck, liver or kidney cancer.

The rearrangement uses TRBV7-3 and TRBJ2-1; no firm D call. The V and J ends lost 1 base and 0 bases respectively, with 22 bases between them. The CDR3 runs 20 residues. In germline, CDR1 is SGHTA, CDR2 FQGTGA. The CDR3 region has the DNA TGTGCCAGCAGCTTAAACCCCCTCCGAATCGACGGAAGCTCCTACAATGAGCAGTTCTTC. Its protein is CASSLNPLRIDGSSYNEQFF.

The chain combines TRBV30 with TRBJ2-2; 10 bases align to TRBD2. The CDR3 runs to 13 residues. After removal of 7 bases from V and 3 bases from J, the junction contained 2 bases not matched to a gene. The germline gives CDR1 GTSNPN, CDR2 SVGIG (reference sequence). DNA for the CDR3: TGTGCCTCTAGCGGGAGTCACACCGGGGAGCTGTTTTTT. Translated: CASSGSHTGELFF. Full variable domain (missing parts from reference TRBV30 and TRBJ2-2): SQTIHQWPATLVQPVGSPLSLECTVEGTSNPNLYWYRQAAGRGLQLLFYSVGIGQISSEVPQNLSASRPQDRQFILSSKKLLLSDSGFYLCASSGSHTGELFFGEGSRLTVL.

V is TRBV29-1 and J is TRBJ2-1; perhaps TRBD2 as D (6 bases). The germline CDR1 and CDR2 sequences are SQVTM and ANQGSEA. V lost 6 bases, J lost 2 bases, and 11 bases lay in between. The CDR3 extends over 13 amino acids. The CDR3 DNA sequence: TGCAGCGTATCGACTAGTACCTACAATGAGCAGTTCTTC. Translating it yields CSVSTSTYNEQFF.

This rearrangement joins TRBV4-2 to TRBJ2-1; 7 bases are shared with TRBD2. Germline trimming cut 0 bases from V and 9 bases from J; bases unmatched to any gene: 17. This CDR3 has 18 amino acids. Germline assignment: CDR1 LGHNA and CDR2 YNFKEQ. The CDR3 DNA follows: TGTGCCAGCAGCCAAGACCGGACTAGGATGGGGTCGGGGGTTGAGCAGTTCTTC. This codes for CASSQDRTRMGSGVEQFF.

The chain uses TRBV6-4 and TRBJ1-1; unclear D gene. The CDR3 totals 14 residues. Germline V lookup: CDR1 MRHNA, CDR2 SNTAGT. The V gene lost 4 bases and the J gene lost 5 bases, with 14 bases spanning the gap. For the CDR3, the DNA is TGTGCCAGCAGTGTAGATGGAGAGCGGACTGAAGCTTTCTTT. Amino acids: CASSVDGERTEAFF.

This chain joins TRBV19 and TRBJ2-3; D may be TRBD2 (5 bases). The CDR3 has 13 amino acids. The germline V gene has CDR1 LNHDA and CDR2 SQIVND (reference sequence). The V end lost 4 bases, the J end lost 3 bases, and 8 bases lay between the germline ends. The CDR3 bases are TGTGCCAGTAGTAGCGAGGGAACAGATACGCAGTATTTT. Its protein is CASSSEGTDTQYF.

This clone was found a few times. J is TRBJ2-2 and V is TRBV5-1; D may match TRBD1 or TRBD2 (5 bases each). The V end was cut by 5 bases, the J end by 3 bases, with 14 bases between. Germline V lookup: CDR1 SGHRS, CDR2 YFSETQ. The CDR3 is 15 residues long. CDR3 DNA: TGCGCCAGCAGTAGAGGGACGTCGGACACCGGGGAGCTGTTTTTT. As protein: CASSRGTSDTGELFF.

This clone was observed a handful of times. V usage is TRBV4-1 and J usage is TRBJ2-5; TRBD2 matches at 9 bases. The CDR3 has 17 residues. Germline-derived CDR1 and CDR2 are MGHRA and YSYEKL. The V and J ends lost 3 bases and 5 bases, in that order; junction bases with no gene match: 13. The CDR3: CASSQDLGGTSWETQYF. CDR3 nucleotides: TGCGCCAGCAGCCAGGACCTGGGAGGGACTAGCTGGGAGACCCAGTACTTC.

This clone was seen a handful of times. The chain recombines TRBV18 with TRBJ2-5, with 12 positions matching TRBD1. The CDR3 contains 14 residues. V lost 6 bases to trimming and J lost 5 bases; unmatched junction nucleotides: 4. The V gene's germline CDR1 is KGHSH and CDR2 LQKENI. The CDR3 protein is CASSGDRGQETQYF. The CDR3 DNA reads TGTGCCAGCTCGGGGGACAGGGGGCAGGAGACCCAGTACTTC.

V and J are TRBV6-5 and TRBJ1-1; D not certain. The V end was cut by 0 bases, the J end by 1 base, with 6 bases between. CDR1 and CDR2 (germline): MNHEY, SVGAGI. The CDR3 totals 14 residues. Written as DNA, the CDR3 is TGTGCCAGCAGTTACTCGGGCGGGAACACTGAAGCTTTCTTT. It yields the protein CASSYSGGNTEAFF.

In DNA, the CDR3 is TGCGCCAGCAGTGAGAACAGGGGTTATGGCTACACCTTC. It encodes CASSENRGYGYTF. The J gene is TRBJ1-2, the V gene TRBV10-2; TRBD1 aligns across 7 bases. The V and J ends lost 2 bases and 5 bases, in that order; junction bases with no gene match: 2. Germline V gene sequence: CDR1 WSHSY, CDR2 SAAADI. The CDR3 loop spans 13 amino acids.

CDR3 DNA: TGTGCCAGCAGCTTAGAGACAGAGGGCTACGAGCAGTACTTC. It specifies CASSLETEGYEQYF. V is TRBV7-2 and J is TRBJ2-7; D is tentatively TRBD1 or TRBD2 (5 bases each). V was clipped by 1 base and J by 3 bases, with 10 bases between them. Germline V gives CDR1 SGHTA, CDR2 FQGNSA. The CDR3 runs to 14 residues. Based on the CDR3 plus reference TRBV7-2 and TRBJ2-7, the full variable domain is GAGVSQSPSNKVTEKGKDVELRCDPISGHTALYWYRQSLGQGLEFLIYFQGNSAPDKSGLPSDRFSAERTGGSVSTLTIQRTQQEDSAVYLCASSLETEGYEQYFGPGTRLTVT.

The J gene is TRBJ2-5, the V gene TRBV5-1, with 10 bases fitting TRBD1. The CDR3 extends over 15 amino acids. Germline V gives CDR1 SGHRS, CDR2 YFSETQ. With V trimmed by 2 bases and J by 5 bases, 6 bases remained unmatched. The CDR3 sequence: CASSFQGQGWETQYF. Written as DNA, the CDR3 is TGCGCCAGCAGCTTCCAGGGACAGGGGTGGGAGACCCAGTACTTC. Supplemented by reference TRBV5-1 and TRBJ2-5, the full variable domain reads KAGVTQTPRYLIKTRGQQVTLSCSPISGHRSVSWYQQTPGQGLQFLFEYFSETQRNKGNFPGRFSGRQFSNSRSEMNVSTLELGDSALYLCASSFQGQGWETQYFGPGTRLLVL.

This chain joins TRBV2 and TRBJ1-6; D perhaps matches TRBD1 (5 bases). The germline V gene has CDR1 SNHLY and CDR2 FYNNEI. V lost 5 bases and J 9 bases, leaving 11 bases between the germline ends. CDR3 length: 13 residues. CDR3 DNA: TGTGCCAGCAGTCCAGGGTACTCTTCACCCCTCCACTTT. Its translation is CASSPGYSSPLHF.